Listed below are T cell receptor beta chains from one sample, sequenced in a study of beta chain features in type 1 diabetes. Generated by immunoSEQ multiplex PCR, the TCRdb table keeps only in-frame clones and is missing some. This table holds around 330,000 clones, roughly 9.6% found once. Sequenced material: naive CD4+ T cells from blood. The receptors derive from a woman under 40 in good health. Each CDR3 is given with its conserved first and last residue. D genes are given only for firm matches. Clone size is shown for a subset of rows, as once, few, many or a class of expanded clone.

size	V	D	J	DNA	CDR3
few	TRBV7-2	TRBD2	TRBJ2-1	TGTGCCAGCAGCTCCAGCCTGCTAGCGGCCCACAATGAGCAGTTCTTC	CASSSSLLAAHNEQFF
.	TRBV5-4	TRBD1	TRBJ2-3	TGTGCCAGCAGCGATGGACAGGGCTACACAGATACGCAGTATTTT	CASSDGQGYTDTQYF
few	TRBV29-1	.	TRBJ2-3	TGCAGCGGGCGGGGCACAGATACGCAGTATTTT	CSGRGTDTQYF
few	TRBV6-1	.	TRBJ2-7	TGTGCCAGCAGTGAAGGCGGGGCGAACTCCTACGAGCAGTACTTC	CASSEGGANSYEQYF
few	TRBV19	TRBD2	TRBJ2-1	TGTGCCAGTACCGACCCGGGACTAGCGGGGGTGAATGAGCAGTTCTTC	CASTDPGLAGVNEQFF
few	TRBV4-1	.	TRBJ2-5	TGCGCCAGCAGCCAAGGGAGGGGGCAGGGAGAGACCCAGTACTTC	CASSQGRGQGETQYF
.	TRBV7-9	.	TRBJ1-2	TGTGCCAGCAGCTTGGGCGAAGCTAACTATGGCTACACCTTC	CASSLGEANYGYTF
few	TRBV15	.	TRBJ1-4	TGTGCCACCAGCAGAGAGAGACAGGTTAAAGAAAAACTGTTTTTT	CATSRERQVKEKLFF
.	TRBV29-1	.	TRBJ1-2	TGCAGCGTTGAAGATCCCCGGAGCTATGGCTACACCTTC	CSVEDPRSYGYTF
few	TRBV5-1	.	TRBJ1-3	TGCGCCAGCAGCGAAACGGGGTTCTCTGGAAACACCATATATTTT	CASSETGFSGNTIYF
few	TRBV2	.	TRBJ1-5	TGTGCCAGCAGTCCAACTGCCAGGGGTGTCCAGCCCCAGCATTTT	CASSPTARGVQPQHF
.	TRBV2	TRBD2	TRBJ2-1	TGTGCCAGCAGTGATCTCCTAGCGGGAGCCAATGAGCAGTTCTTC	CASSDLLAGANEQFF
few	TRBV13	TRBD2	TRBJ2-7	TGTGCCAGCAGCGGTCCGGGACTAGATAACAACGAGCAGTACTTC	CASSGPGLDNNEQYF
.	TRBV6-5	.	TRBJ2-4	TGTGCCAGCTCCTCGTGGTCGGGAAACATTCAGTACTTC	CASSSWSGNIQYF
.	TRBV4-3	.	TRBJ2-2	TGCGCCAGCAGCCAAGTTCAGAACACCGGGGAGCTGTTTTTT	CASSQVQNTGELFF
.	TRBV18	.	TRBJ2-3	TGTGCCAGCTCGCCTAGCGTAAGCACAGATACGCAGTATTTT	CASSPSVSTDTQYF
.	TRBV5-1	TRBD1	TRBJ2-5	TGCGCCAGCAGCCAGGGGACAGGGGGGGAGACCCAGTACTTC	CASSQGTGGETQYF
few	TRBV10-3	.	TRBJ2-2	TGTGCCATCAGTGAACGGACCGGGGAGCTGTTTTTT	CAISERTGELFF
few	TRBV7-9	TRBD1	TRBJ2-6	TGTGCCAGCAGCTTTCAGGGGGTACCTGGGGCCAACGTCCTGACTTTC	CASSFQGVPGANVLTF
.	TRBV18	TRBD2	TRBJ2-7	TGTGCCAGCTCACTGGGGACTAGCGCATCCTACGAGCAGTACTTC	CASSLGTSASYEQYF
few	TRBV28	TRBD2	TRBJ2-7	TGTGCCAGCAGTTTGGGGAGGGACTACGAGCAGTACTTC	CASSLGRDYEQYF
few	TRBV7-2	TRBD1	TRBJ2-7	TGTGCCAGCAGCTATCCCGGGACAGGGGTTGGCGAGCAGTACTTC	CASSYPGTGVGEQYF
few	TRBV6-6	TRBD1	TRBJ2-2	TGTGCCAGCAGTCTCGACAGGGCCGGGACCGGGGAGCTGTTTTTT	CASSLDRAGTGELFF
.	TRBV7-9	TRBD1	TRBJ2-2	TGTGCCAGCGAGAATAACAGGGGGCTAAAGGACGGGGAGCTGTTTTTT	CASENNRGLKDGELFF
.	TRBV19	.	TRBJ1-5	TGTGCCAGTAGTATCTCAGGATCTCGGCAGCCCCAGCATTTT	CASSISGSRQPQHF
.	TRBV28	.	TRBJ2-7	TGTGCCAGCAGTTTAACGTCTCTAAGCTCCTACGAGCAGTACTTC	CASSLTSLSSYEQYF
few	TRBV5-1	.	TRBJ1-1	TGCGCCAGCAGCCCGGGCCTAGCAGGCACTGAAGCTTTCTTT	CASSPGLAGTEAFF
.	TRBV6-5	TRBD1	TRBJ2-7	TGTGCCAGCAGCGACAGGGGTGGCTCCTACGAGCAGTACTTC	CASSDRGGSYEQYF
.	TRBV15	TRBD2	TRBJ2-5	TGTGCCACCAGCGCCGCTCGCCCTACTAGCGGCCAAGAGACCCAGTACTTC	CATSAARPTSGQETQYF